This TCR beta chain appears in the sequencing data of a study of CD8+CD57+ T cells in acquired aplastic anemia. The patients chosen for sequencing had shown expansion of CD8+CD57+ cells (detected by flow cytometry). Both TCR beta VDJ combination and CDR3 sequence profiling were carried out. Genomic DNA was the template for this profiling. One entry per CDR3 protein results from TCRdb running MiXCR on the reads. The sample includes around 500,000 distinct CDR3 sequences, under 40% of them seen just once. At least ten counts were recorded for this clonotype. CDR1 is SQVTM, CDR2 ANQGSEA, per germline. The CDR3 is 13 amino acids. Trimming stripped 6 bases from V and 1 base from J, with 11 bases between.

The receptor was isolated from a human donor with aplastic anemia. This chain connects TRBV29-1 to TRBJ2-3; possibly TRBD2 for D (6 bases). The sample was sorted CD4+, CD8+, or CD8+CD57+ T cells (not recorded which) from PBMCs. CDR3 region: CSVTSVGTDTQYF. The DNA of the CDR3 is TGCAGCGTGACTAGTGTTGGCACAGATACGCAGTATTTT.